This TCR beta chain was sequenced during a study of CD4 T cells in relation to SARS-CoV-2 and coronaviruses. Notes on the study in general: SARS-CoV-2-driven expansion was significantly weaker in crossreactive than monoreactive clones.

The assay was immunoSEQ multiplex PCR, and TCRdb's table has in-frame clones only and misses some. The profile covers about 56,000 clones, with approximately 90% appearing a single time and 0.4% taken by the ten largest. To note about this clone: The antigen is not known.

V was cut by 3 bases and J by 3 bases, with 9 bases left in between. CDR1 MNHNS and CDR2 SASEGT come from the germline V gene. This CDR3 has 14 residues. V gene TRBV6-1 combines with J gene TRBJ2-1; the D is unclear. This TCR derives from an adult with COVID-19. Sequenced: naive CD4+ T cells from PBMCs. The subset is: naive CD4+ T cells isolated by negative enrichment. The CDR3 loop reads CASSDGYSYNEQFF. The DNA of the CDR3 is TGTGCCAGCAGTGATGGGTATAGCTACAATGAGCAGTTCTTC.